Shown below are 16 T cell receptor beta chains from a single sample sequenced in a study of blood T cell repertoires in COVID-19. TCRdb's copy holds only in-frame clones and misses some; the assay was immunoSEQ multiplex PCR. The top ten clones hold 1% to 1.3% of a sample with roughly 400,000 clones, around 91% of them seen once. The sequenced sample was PBMCs or T cells enriched from blood (not recorded which). These receptors all come from a man under 40 who had recovered from COVID-19.

This clone was seen only once. This chain links TRBV10-3 with TRBJ2-3; D not certain. Germline values: CDR1 ENHRY, CDR2 SYGVKD. CDR3 size: 15 residues. The V and J ends lost 0 bases and 0 bases respectively, with 7 bases between them. As DNA, the CDR3 is TGTGCCATCAGTGAGTCTTTAGATAGCACAGATACGCAGTATTTT. Translated: CAISESLDSTDTQYF.

The gene calls are TRBV7-9 and TRBJ2-7; TRBD1 aligns across 11 bases. The CDR3 totals 14 residues. Germline lookup yields CDR1 SEHNR and CDR2 FQNEAQ (reference sequence). V gave up 4 bases and J gave up 6 bases; unmatched junction bases: 5. In nucleotides, the CDR3 is TGTGCCAGCAGCTCCGGGACAGGGGGAGTCGAGCAGTACTTC. Translation: CASSSGTGGVEQYF.

This chain joins TRBV5-1 and TRBJ2-2, with TRBD2 identical over 7 bases. CDR1 SGHRS and CDR2 YFSETQ come from the germline V gene. With V trimmed by 1 base and J by 0 bases, 3 bases remained unmatched. The CDR3 loop spans 16 amino acids. Here the CDR3 reads CASSLFLAANTGELFF. The CDR3, as DNA: TGCGCCAGCAGCTTGTTCCTAGCGGCGAACACCGGGGAGCTGTTTTTT.

CDR3: CASSQDPGGGPYEQYF. The CDR3 DNA sequence: TGTGCCAGCAGCCAAGATCCGGGGGGAGGGCCGTACGAGCAGTACTTC. The chain couples TRBV3-1 (or the pseudogene TRBV3-2) to TRBJ2-7; TRBD2 aligns across 7 bases. CDR1 and CDR2 (germline): LGHDT, YNNKEL (reference sequence). The CDR3 loop spans 16 amino acids. Trimming at V came to 0 bases and at J to 4 bases, leaving 9 bases not matched to a gene.

CDR3 in DNA: TGTGCCAGCAGCCACGGGAGGGCGCCAAACAATGAGCAGTTCTTC. Its protein is CASSHGRAPNNEQFF. The rearrangement links TRBV4-2 to TRBJ2-1; 8 positions match TRBD2. CDR1 is LGHNA and CDR2 is YNFKEQ in the germline V gene. This CDR3 comprises 15 residues. V lost 3 bases, J lost 5 bases, and 6 bases stayed unmatched.

CDR3 residues: CASSFGAGATSYEQYF. CDR3 bases: TGTGCCAGCAGCTTCGGGGCGGGAGCAACCTCCTACGAGCAGTACTTC. The chain links TRBV7-2 to TRBJ2-7; TRBD2 matches 7 bases. This CDR3 region has 16 residues. Germline-derived CDR1 and CDR2 are SGHTA and FQGNSA. V lost 3 bases to trimming and J lost 0 bases; unmatched junction nucleotides: 8.

The genes are TRBV6-1 and TRBJ2-5, with 11 bases lining up with TRBD1. V lost 4 bases and J lost 2; bases outside the gene matches: 6. The germline gives CDR1 MNHNS, CDR2 SASEGT. The CDR3 spans 16 residues. The CDR3 is CASSVGTGGRQETQYF. The CDR3 coding sequence is TGTGCCAGCAGTGTGGGGACAGGGGGGAGACAAGAGACCCAGTACTTC.

The chain couples TRBV24-1 to TRBJ2-2; 7 bases are a match to TRBD2. V was clipped by 4 bases and J by 6 bases; unmatched bases: 7. CDR1 and CDR2 from the germline V gene are KGHDR and SFDVKD. The CDR3 is made up of 15 amino acids. In DNA form, the CDR3 reads TGTGCCACCAGTGACCCCAGCGGGGTTGCCGGGGAGCTGTTTTTT. Amino acid sequence: CATSDPSGVAGELFF.

This chain uses TRBV5-4 with TRBJ1-3; D unclear. The CDR3 contains 13 residues. V was cut by 4 bases and J by 4 bases, with 9 bases left in between. The germline gives CDR1 SGHNT, CDR2 YYREEE (reference sequence). CDR3 sequence (DNA): TGTGCCAGCAGCGCAACCCAGGGAAACACCATATATTTT. Translated, it gives CASSATQGNTIYF. The variable domain in full, completed from reference TRBV5-4 and TRBJ1-3, reads ETGVTQSPTHLIKTRGQQVTLRCSSQSGHNTVSWYQQALGQGPQFIFQYYREEENGRGNFPPRFSGLQFPNYSSELNVNALELDDSALYLCASSATQGNTIYFGEGSWLTVV.

V usage is TRBV12-5 and J usage is TRBJ2-1, with D maybe TRBD2 (5 bases). The V gene lost 0 bases and the J gene lost 3 bases, with 12 bases spanning the gap. The germline V gene encodes CDR1 LGHNT and CDR2 FRNRAP. This CDR3 is 16 amino acids long. Here the CDR3 reads CASGLVQIGDYNEQFF. CDR3 DNA: TGTGCTAGTGGTTTGGTACAGATCGGGGACTACAATGAGCAGTTCTTC.

The chain is built from TRBV2 and TRBJ2-7; maybe TRBD1 (6 bases). The CDR3 covers 13 residues. Trimming pared 8 bases from V and 5 bases from J, leaving 16 bases between. Germline V lookup: CDR1 SNHLY, CDR2 FYNNEI. The CDR3 is CASHQGSWHEQYF. The CDR3 DNA sequence: TGTGCCAGCCATCAGGGGAGCTGGCACGAGCAGTACTTC.

The chain has TRBV4-1 and TRBJ1-1; 7 bases are shared with TRBD1. Unmatched junction bases numbered 8, after V lost 1 base and J lost 6 bases. The CDR3 has 15 residues. Germline CDR1 MGHRA, CDR2 YSYEKL. CDR3 amino acids: CASSQGDRVISEAFF. Here the CDR3 DNA reads TGCGCCAGCAGCCAAGGAGACAGGGTAATCTCTGAAGCTTTCTTT.

In its sample, this clone was seen a few times. This chain joins TRBV6-6 and TRBJ2-7, with TRBD1 identical over 7 bases. The germline CDR1 and CDR2 sequences are MNHNY and SVGAGI (reference sequence). J lost 4 bases, V lost 6 bases, and 3 bases had no gene match. The CDR3 spans 12 residues. The CDR3 region is CASSLQGYEQYF. CDR3 nucleotides: TGTGCCAGCAGCCTACAGGGGTACGAGCAGTACTTC.

This chain joins TRBV7-9 and TRBJ2-7; 9 bases are a match to TRBD1. The CDR3 length is 14 residues. V dropped 5 bases and J dropped 4; count of bases not matched to a gene: 6. CDR1 is SEHNR and CDR2 is FQNEAQ in the germline V gene (reference sequence). Written as DNA, the CDR3 is TGTGCCAGCAGCCCGGGACAGGGCCCATACGAGCAGTACTTC. Translated: CASSPGQGPYEQYF. Filled out from reference TRBV7-9 and TRBJ2-7, the complete variable domain reads DTGVSQNPRHKITKRGQNVTFRCDPISEHNRLYWYRQTLGQGPEFLTYFQNEAQLEKSRLLSDRFSAERPKGSFSTLEIQRTEQGDSAMYLCASSPGQGPYEQYFGPGTRLTVT.

The chain has TRBV28 and TRBJ2-1; 14 nucleotides match TRBD2. CDR1 is MDHEN, CDR2 SYDVKM, per germline. J gave up 0 bases and V 5 bases, and 6 bases lay outside the gene matches. The CDR3 extends over 18 amino acids. The CDR3 region has the DNA TGTGCCAGCAGTCCCTGGACTAGCGGGGGGAGCTCCTACAATGAGCAGTTCTTC. It yields the protein CASSPWTSGGSSYNEQFF.

This clone was observed a single time. The gene calls are TRBV6-5 and TRBJ2-6; D may be TRBD2 (6 bases). The ends were cut back, 6 bases at V and 2 bases at J, with 11 bases in the middle. The CDR3 runs to 15 residues. Germline-derived CDR1 and CDR2 are MNHEY and SVGAGI. The CDR3 sequence is CASSHGGAGANVLTF. Written as DNA, the CDR3 is TGTGCCAGCAGCCACGGGGGAGCTGGGGCCAACGTCCTGACTTTC.